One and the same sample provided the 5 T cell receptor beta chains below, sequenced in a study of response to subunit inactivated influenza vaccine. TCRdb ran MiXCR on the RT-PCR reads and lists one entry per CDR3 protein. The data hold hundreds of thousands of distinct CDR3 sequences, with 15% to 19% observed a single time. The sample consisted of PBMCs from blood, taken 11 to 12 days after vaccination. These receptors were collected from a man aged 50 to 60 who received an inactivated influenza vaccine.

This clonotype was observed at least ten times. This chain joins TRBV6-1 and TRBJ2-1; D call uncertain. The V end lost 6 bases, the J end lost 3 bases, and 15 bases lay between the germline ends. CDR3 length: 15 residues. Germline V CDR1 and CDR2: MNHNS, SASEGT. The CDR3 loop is CASSILSGFYNEQFF. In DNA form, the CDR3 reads TGTGCCAGCAGCATACTTTCCGGGTTCTACAATGAGCAGTTCTTC.

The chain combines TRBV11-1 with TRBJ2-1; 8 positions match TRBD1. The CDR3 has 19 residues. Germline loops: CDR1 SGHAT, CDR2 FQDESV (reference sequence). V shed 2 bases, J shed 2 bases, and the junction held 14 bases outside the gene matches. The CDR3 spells CASSLISVGQGATYNEQFF. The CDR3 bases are TGTGCCAGCAGCTTAATCTCAGTGGGGCAGGGGGCTACCTACAATGAGCAGTTCTTC. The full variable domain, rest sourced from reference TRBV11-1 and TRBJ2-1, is EAEVAQSPRYKITEKSQAVAFWCDPISGHATLYWYRQILGQGPELLVQFQDESVVDDSQLPKDRFSAERLKGVDSTLKIQPAELGDSAMYLCASSLISVGQGATYNEQFFGPGTRLTVL.

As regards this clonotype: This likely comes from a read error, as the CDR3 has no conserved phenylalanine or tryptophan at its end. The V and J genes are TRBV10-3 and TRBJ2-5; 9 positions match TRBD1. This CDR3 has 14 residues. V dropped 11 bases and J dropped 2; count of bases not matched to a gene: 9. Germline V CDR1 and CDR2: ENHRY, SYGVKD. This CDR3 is CAAGQGPSQETQYL. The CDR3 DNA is TGTGCCGCCGGACAGGGGCCATCACAAGAGACCCAGTACCTC.

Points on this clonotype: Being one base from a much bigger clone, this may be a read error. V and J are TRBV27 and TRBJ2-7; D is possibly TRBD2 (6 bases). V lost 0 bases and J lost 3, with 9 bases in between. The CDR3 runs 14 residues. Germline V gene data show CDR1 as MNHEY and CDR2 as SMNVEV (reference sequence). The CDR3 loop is CASSLSGSFYEQYF. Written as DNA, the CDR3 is TGTGCCAGCAGTTTATCCGGGAGTTTCTACGAGCAGTACTTC.

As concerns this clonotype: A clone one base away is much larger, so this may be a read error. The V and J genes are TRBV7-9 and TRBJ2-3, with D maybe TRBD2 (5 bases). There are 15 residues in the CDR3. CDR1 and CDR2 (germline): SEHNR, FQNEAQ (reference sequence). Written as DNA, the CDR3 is TGTACCAGCAGTTACCTAGCCGGAAGCACAGATACGCAGTATTTT. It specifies CTSSYLAGSTDTQYF.